The entry below describes one T cell receptor (beta chain). Antigen unknown. The sample originates from a study of cytomegalovirus exposure and HLA in healthy donors. Study results and caveats: Based on reports, TCR beta sequences accurately predicted HLA-A and HLA-B alleles for most subjects.

The germline CDR1 and CDR2 sequences are SQVTM and ANQGSEA. The CDR3 covers 13 residues. V lost 5 bases to trimming and J lost 0 bases, with 11 bases between them. Vbeta (60) and Jbeta (13) primers were used in the PCR. The protocol was immunoSEQ multiplex PCR, while the TCRdb copy is restricted to in-frame clones and leaves out a portion. Of 150,000 to 200,000 clones in the sample, nearly 80% were seen once. The sequence derives from a woman in her 30s in good health and CMV-seropositive. The chain recombines TRBV29-1 with TRBJ2-7; a weak D match, TRBD2 (6 bases). The sequencing sample was made of PBMCs. The CDR3 sequence is CSVREVSSYEQYF. The CDR3 nucleotides are TGCAGCGTTAGGGAGGTGTCCTCCTACGAGCAGTACTTC.